The source of this T cell receptor beta chain is a study of Graves' ophthalmopathy and Graves' hyperthyroidism. Amplified material comprised TCR beta CDR3 regions derived from RNA transcripts. First-round RT-PCR used HTBI primers; second-round multiplex PCR followed. In TCRdb, the multiplex PCR reads were re-called with MiXCR into one record per CDR3 protein. The table records 45,000 to 60,000 distinct CDR3 sequences, 45% to 55% of them present only once. This clonotype was counted many times. Its matching antigen is unknown. Study-level points and caveats: Most thyroid clonotypes expanded beyond 0.001 frequency were also found in blood.

V was trimmed by 5 bases and J by 4 bases, leaving 10 bases between them. This CDR3 has 13 residues. Looked up from germline, CDR1 is KGHDR and CDR2 is SFDVKD. Pregnancy or lactation, uncontrolled infections and other autoimmune diseases were grounds for excluding patients. The PBMCs had their origin in 8.5 to 10 ml of fresh peripheral blood. The receptor was derived from an adult woman with Graves' ophthalmopathy. The rearrangement uses TRBV24-1 and TRBJ1-1, with D perhaps matching TRBD1 (6 bases). Input material: peripheral blood. The chain's CDR3 is CATSAGAGTEAFF. The CDR3 bases are TGTGCCACCAGTGCGGGGGCTGGCACTGAAGCTTTCTTT.